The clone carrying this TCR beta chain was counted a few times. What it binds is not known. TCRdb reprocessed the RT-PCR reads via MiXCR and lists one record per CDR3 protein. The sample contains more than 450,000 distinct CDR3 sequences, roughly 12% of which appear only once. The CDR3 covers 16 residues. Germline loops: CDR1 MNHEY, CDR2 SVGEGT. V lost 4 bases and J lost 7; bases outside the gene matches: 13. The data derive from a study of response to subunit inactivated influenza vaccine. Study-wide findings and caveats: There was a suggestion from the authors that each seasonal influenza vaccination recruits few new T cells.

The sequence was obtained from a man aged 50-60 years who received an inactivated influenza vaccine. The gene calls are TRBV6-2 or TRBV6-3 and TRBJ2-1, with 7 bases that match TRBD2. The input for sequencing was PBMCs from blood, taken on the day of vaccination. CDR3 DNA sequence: TGTGCCAGCAGTTTAGCGGGCGGATTCGGGTTGAATGAGCAGTTCTTC. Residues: CASSLAGGFGLNEQFF.